A selection of T cell receptor beta chains follows, all from one sample in a study of T cells after yellow fever vaccination. TCRdb re-analysed the 5' RACE reads in MiXCR, keeping a single row per CDR3 protein. In the table there are 600,000 to 750,000 distinct CDR3 sequences, around an eighth of which are singletons. The specimen comprised PBMCs, sampled on the day of the yellow fever booster vaccination. Receptor source: a man aged 25 to 40 who received the YFV17D yellow fever vaccine. Both conserved end residues are part of each CDR3. The order of the fields is J gene, D gene, clone size, V gene, CDR3 DNA, CDR3 protein. D genes are given only for firm matches. Expanded clones get a size class; other rows say once, few or many, or leave the size out.

J: TRBJ2-7; D: TRBD2; size: few; V: TRBV4-3; DNA: TGCGCCAGCAGCCAAGTCCTAGCGGGAACCTACGAGCAGTACTTC; CDR3: CASSQVLAGTYEQYF
J: TRBJ2-7; D: TRBD2; size: few; V: TRBV7-2; DNA: TGTGCCAGCAGCGGCGATACTAGCGGGAGAGGGCAGTACTTC; CDR3: CASSGDTSGRGQYF
J: TRBJ1-5; D: -; size: few; V: TRBV28; DNA: TGTGCCAGCAGTTTAGGAGGGCCCAGGCCCCAGCATTTT; CDR3: CASSLGGPRPQHF
J: TRBJ2-7; D: -; size: few; V: TRBV5-5; DNA: TGTGCCAGCAGCTTGCCCGGGGACTACGAGCAGTACTTC; CDR3: CASSLPGDYEQYF
J: TRBJ2-1; D: TRBD2; size: few; V: TRBV29-1; DNA: TGCAGCGTTGATGCGGTAGCGGGGGACAATGAGCAGTTCTTC; CDR3: CSVDAVAGDNEQFF
J: TRBJ2-1; D: -; size: few; V: TRBV12-5; DNA: TGTGCTAGTGGTTGGGAATATCTGTCTGAGCAGTTCTTC; CDR3: CASGWEYLSEQFF
J: TRBJ1-5; D: -; size: many; V: TRBV20-1; DNA: TGCAGTGCTAGACAGCGTTCGGGCAATCAGCCCCAGCATTTT; CDR3: CSARQRSGNQPQHF
J: TRBJ1-1; D: -; size: -; V: TRBV5-4; DNA: TGTGCCAGCAGCTTGCCAGCCGCCAACACTGAAGCTTTCTTT; CDR3: CASSLPAANTEAFF
J: TRBJ2-7; D: -; size: -; V: TRBV5-4; DNA: TGTGCCAGCAGGGGCGAGGGTTCGAGCTCCTACGAGCAGTACTTC; CDR3: CASRGEGSSSYEQYF
J: TRBJ1-1; D: -; size: many; V: TRBV7-2; DNA: TGTGCCAGCAGGAGGACTGCGAACACTGAAGCTTTCTTT; CDR3: CASRRTANTEAFF
J: TRBJ2-3; D: TRBD2; size: -; V: TRBV9; DNA: TGTGCCAGCAGCGCAGTCCCGGGACTAGCGGGAGTCGCAGATACGCAGTATTTT; CDR3: CASSAVPGLAGVADTQYF
J: TRBJ2-3; D: -; size: -; V: TRBV29-1; DNA: TGCAGCGTTGAAGCCACCTCCGGGGGCGATACGCAGTATTTT; CDR3: CSVEATSGGDTQYF
J: TRBJ2-7; D: TRBD2; size: few; V: TRBV6-1; DNA: TGTGCCAGCAGTCGCGGACTAGCGGCCCTAAAGGCCCCCTACGAGCAGTACTTC; CDR3: CASSRGLAALKAPYEQYF
J: TRBJ2-7; D: -; size: few; V: TRBV5-1; DNA: TGCGCCAGCAGCGGTCCCCTGGACTCCCGCTCCTACGAGCAGTACTTC; CDR3: CASSGPLDSRSYEQYF
J: TRBJ2-3; D: -; size: many; V: TRBV7-2; DNA: TGTGCCAGCAGTCCTTTCACAGATACGCAGTATTTT; CDR3: CASSPFTDTQYF
J: TRBJ2-7; D: -; size: few; V: TRBV11-2; DNA: TGTGCCAGCAGCCCCTCTCCCCTAGGTTTCGAGCAGTACTTC; CDR3: CASSPSPLGFEQYF
J: TRBJ2-7; D: TRBD2; size: -; V: TRBV12-3/TRBV12-4; DNA: TGTGCCAGCAGCGACGGGGGGGCATACGAGCAGTACTTC; CDR3: CASSDGGAYEQYF
J: TRBJ1-4; D: -; size: many; V: TRBV12-3/TRBV12-4; DNA: TGTGCCAGCAGTTTCTCGGGGGGCAAGGAAAAACTGTTTTTT; CDR3: CASSFSGGKEKLFF
J: TRBJ2-3; D: -; size: -; V: TRBV4-2; DNA: TGTGCCAGCAGCCAAGAGGCCCTCCGGGCAGATACGCAGTATTTT; CDR3: CASSQEALRADTQYF
J: TRBJ2-5; D: -; size: few; V: TRBV15; DNA: TGTGCCACCAGCCCCACAAATCGGGGCTACCAAGAGACCCAGTACTTC; CDR3: CATSPTNRGYQETQYF
J: TRBJ2-2; D: TRBD1; size: -; V: TRBV7-9; DNA: TGTGCCATCCCCCCCACGACGGGACAGGGTATCGGGGAGCTGTTTTTT; CDR3: CAIPPTTGQGIGELFF
J: TRBJ2-1; D: TRBD1; size: few; V: TRBV7-2; DNA: TGTGCCAGCAGCCAGGACAGGGGTCAGAATGAGCAGTTCTTC; CDR3: CASSQDRGQNEQFF
J: TRBJ1-3; D: -; size: -; V: TRBV5-6; DNA: TGTGCCAGCAGCCCGGACGGAACGTCTGGAAACACCATATATTTT; CDR3: CASSPDGTSGNTIYF
J: TRBJ2-1; D: -; size: -; V: TRBV7-2; DNA: TGTGCCAGCAGCACGGGGGCGGACCCGGTGGCAAATGAGCAGTTCTTC; CDR3: CASSTGADPVANEQFF
J: TRBJ1-1; D: TRBD1; size: few; V: TRBV29-1; DNA: TGCAGCGTTGCGAAGGGGACAGGTGGAACTGAAGCTTTCTTT; CDR3: CSVAKGTGGTEAFF
J: TRBJ2-7; D: TRBD1; size: -; V: TRBV6-1; DNA: TGTGCCAGCAGTGACAGGGGGCGTTACGAGCAGTACTTC; CDR3: CASSDRGRYEQYF
J: TRBJ1-1; D: -; size: few; V: TRBV29-1; DNA: TGCAGCGTTGCGCCAGCGGGGCTCGGGAACACTGAAGCTTTCTTT; CDR3: CSVAPAGLGNTEAFF
J: TRBJ2-1; D: TRBD2; size: -; V: TRBV27; DNA: TGTGCCAGCAGTTGGGGACTAGCGGGAACAGCCTACAATGAGCAGTTCTTC; CDR3: CASSWGLAGTAYNEQFF